The 20 T cell receptor beta chains below come from one sample, sequenced in a study of chemoradiotherapy in HPV16-positive cancers. Libraries were prepared by immunoSEQ multiplex PCR; TCRdb keeps only in-frame clonotypes and omits some of them. The sample lists just under 2,500 clones; around 80% were seen once. Sequences were derived from tumor tissue, sampled from a patient who underwent chemoradiotherapy. These receptors were taken from a human donor with HPV-associated anogenital cancer.

The chain joins TRBV14 to TRBJ1-2, with 8 bases matching TRBD1. V lost 4 bases and J lost 8; bases outside the gene matches: 9. The CDR3 length is 14 residues. Per the germline V gene, CDR1 is SGHDN and CDR2 is FVKESK. In nucleotides, the CDR3 is TGTGCCAGCAGCCCCCTGGACAGGGTTGGCGGCTACACCTTC. It translates to CASSPLDRVGGYTF. The variable domain in full, with the rest retrieved from reference TRBV14 and TRBJ1-2, is EAGVTQFPSHSVIEKGQTVTLRCDPISGHDNLYWYRRVMGKEIKFLLHFVKESKQDESGMPNNRFLAERTGGTYSTLKVQPAELEDSGVYFCASSPLDRVGGYTFGSGTRLTVV.

The V and J genes are TRBV6-4 and TRBJ2-3; the D gene is possibly TRBD1 (5 bases). There are 14 residues in the CDR3. Germline CDR1 and CDR2: MRHNA and SNTAGT. Trimming shortened V by 0 bases and J by 1 base, and 5 bases separated the two germline ends. Here the CDR3 DNA reads TGTGCCAGCAGTGACTCGACAGGCACAGATACGCAGTATTTT. Its translation: CASSDSTGTDTQYF.

The chain employs TRBV6-5 and TRBJ2-1; D ambiguous. The V end lost 2 bases, the J end lost 6 bases, and 11 bases lay between the germline ends. The CDR3 extends over 14 amino acids. Germline-derived CDR1 and CDR2 are MNHEY and SVGAGI. The chain's CDR3 is CASSYGRISNEQFF. The CDR3 region has the DNA TGTGCCAGCAGTTACGGAAGAATCAGCAATGAGCAGTTCTTC.

This clone was observed once. The chain combines TRBV27 with TRBJ2-3, with D unclear. CDR3 size: 14 residues. Germline V lookup: CDR1 MNHEY, CDR2 SMNVEV (reference sequence). Trimming pared 2 bases from V and 2 bases from J, leaving 8 bases between. The CDR3 reads CASSLSRYTDTQYF. CDR3 nucleotides: TGTGCCAGCAGTTTAAGTAGATACACAGATACGCAGTATTTT.

The genes are TRBV2 and TRBJ1-3; 9 nucleotides match TRBD1. The CDR3 runs 17 residues. Germline V gives CDR1 SNHLY, CDR2 FYNNEI. V was clipped by 5 bases and J by 1 base; unmatched bases: 9. The CDR3 spells CASSIGTGLFSGNTIYF. The CDR3 DNA reads as TGTGCCAGCAGTATCGGGACAGGGTTATTTTCTGGAAACACCATATATTTT.

V usage is TRBV4-3 and J usage is TRBJ2-6, with TRBD1 matching over 9 bases. From germline, CDR1 is LGHNA and CDR2 YSLEER. The CDR3 loop spans 17 amino acids. Trimming took 1 base from V and 2 from J; bases not matched to a gene: 3. CDR3 bases: TGCGCCAGCAGCCAAGTTGGGACAGGGACTGGGGCCAACGTCCTGACTTTC. It encodes CASSQVGTGTGANVLTF.

This sequence joins TRBV4-1 and TRBJ2-3; the D gene is possibly TRBD2 (5 bases). V dropped 2 bases and J dropped 2 bases, with 11 bases sitting between them. In germline, CDR1 is MGHRA, CDR2 YSYEKL. The CDR3 covers 15 residues. The CDR3 protein is CASSQLAGFTDTQYF. The CDR3 coding sequence is TGCGCCAGCAGCCAACTAGCCGGATTCACAGATACGCAGTATTTT.

This clone occurred a few times. This chain connects TRBV7-9 to TRBJ2-7; 11 positions agree with TRBD1. From germline, CDR1 is SEHNR and CDR2 FQNEAQ (reference sequence). With V trimmed by 0 bases and J by 2 bases, 3 bases remained unmatched. The CDR3 has 16 amino acids. This CDR3 reads CASSLALGQGAYEQYF. For the CDR3, the DNA is TGTGCCAGCAGCTTAGCGCTGGGACAGGGGGCCTACGAGCAGTACTTC.

The genes are TRBV7-9 and TRBJ2-1, with TRBD2 identical over 9 bases. The length of the CDR3 is 18 residues. CDR1 is SEHNR, CDR2 FQNEAQ, per germline (reference sequence). The ends lost 2 bases at V and 7 bases at J; junction bases unmatched: 15. The DNA of the CDR3 is TGTGCCAGCAGCTTAAGGGCCTCCGGTAGCGGGAGTAAGAATGAGCAGTTCTTC. Its translation is CASSLRASGSGSKNEQFF.

The V call is TRBV5-8, the J call TRBJ2-1, with D perhaps matching TRBD1 or TRBD2 (7 bases each). Germline V gene lookup returns CDR1 SGHTS and CDR2 YDEGEE. The CDR3 is 14 amino acids. V lost 2 bases and J 9 bases, leaving 15 bases between the germline ends. CDR3 residues: CASSFSGGGAEQFF. CDR3 DNA sequence: TGTGCCAGCAGCTTTTCAGGGGGGGGTGCTGAGCAGTTCTTC.

The chain couples TRBV5-1 to TRBJ2-7; 7 positions agree with TRBD2. The V gene's germline CDR1 is SGHRS and CDR2 YFSETQ. The CDR3 has 15 amino acids. Trimming took 0 bases from V and 4 from J; bases not matched to a gene: 7. Here the CDR3 reads CASSLAGSGIYEQYF. The CDR3 DNA reads as TGCGCCAGCAGCTTGGCCGGGAGCGGGATATACGAGCAGTACTTC.

The chain couples TRBV28 to TRBJ1-5, with D tentatively TRBD1 (6 bases). V gave up 6 bases and J gave up 4 bases, with 16 bases separating them. The CDR3 runs to 15 residues. Germline V gene sequence: CDR1 MDHEN, CDR2 SYDVKM. Here the CDR3 DNA reads TGTGCCAGCAGCGGACAGAAATGGGGGAATCAGCCCCAGCATTTT. It translates to CASSGQKWGNQPQHF.

This chain connects TRBV5-1 to TRBJ2-3; 13 bases agree with TRBD2. This CDR3 contains 16 residues. The ends lost 4 bases at V and 5 bases at J; junction bases unmatched: 7. Germline lookup yields CDR1 SGHRS and CDR2 YFSETQ. The CDR3 region has the DNA TGCGCCAGCAGCCCAGGACTAGCGGGAGTTAAAGATACGCAGTATTTT. This codes for CASSPGLAGVKDTQYF.

The chain recombines TRBV6-5 with TRBJ1-1; 7 nucleotides line up with TRBD1. The CDR3 contains 14 residues. V was clipped by 6 bases and J by 8 bases; unmatched bases: 12. From germline, CDR1 is MNHEY and CDR2 SVGAGI. In nucleotides, the CDR3 is TGTGCCAGCAGGACAACGGACAGGCCTTACGAAGCTTTCTTT. It specifies CASRTTDRPYEAFF.

J is TRBJ1-5 and V is TRBV9; 7 bases match TRBD1. The CDR3 contains 14 residues. Per germline, CDR1 SGDLS and CDR2 YYNGEE. Trimming at V came to 3 bases and at J to 4 bases, leaving 4 bases not matched to a gene. The CDR3 DNA is TGTGCCAGCAGCGCCGGGACAGTTAATCAGCCCCAGCATTTT. Its translation is CASSAGTVNQPQHF.

This rearrangement joins TRBV28 to TRBJ1-2, with D perhaps matching TRBD1 (5 bases). Germline loops: CDR1 MDHEN, CDR2 SYDVKM. This CDR3 comprises 14 residues. V lost 3 bases, J lost 5 bases, and 13 bases lay in between. CDR3 in DNA: TGTGCCAGCAGTTTGAGGGGACGGCAGTATGGCTACACCTTC. Translated, it gives CASSLRGRQYGYTF.

This clone occurred a few times. CDR3 in DNA: TGTGCCAGTAGTAAGGACTGGAACACCGGGGAGCTGTTTTTT. The encoded protein is CASSKDWNTGELFF. The chain is built from TRBV19 and TRBJ2-2; tentatively, D is TRBD2 (5 bases). The V end was cut by 4 bases, the J end by 1 base, with 7 bases between. The CDR3 runs 14 residues. CDR1 is LNHDA, CDR2 SQIVND, per germline (reference sequence).

Judged by abundance, this clone is large. The CDR3 spells CASSSTSGRTNEQFF. Here the CDR3 DNA reads TGTGCCAGCAGCTCAACTAGCGGGAGGACCAATGAGCAGTTCTTC. The chain has TRBV9 and TRBJ2-1, with 12 bases matching TRBD2. The CDR3 covers 15 residues. Germline assignment: CDR1 SGDLS and CDR2 YYNGEE. V gave up 4 bases and J gave up 6 bases; unmatched junction bases: 5.

DNA of the CDR3: TGTGCCAGCAGCCCGAGCCTCGGGAGTCCCTATGGCTACACCTTC. Its translation: CASSPSLGSPYGYTF. V usage is TRBV9 and J usage is TRBJ1-2; the D is unclear. The V end lost 4 bases, the J end lost 4 bases, and 17 bases lay between the germline ends. The CDR3 is made up of 15 amino acids. From germline, CDR1 is SGDLS and CDR2 YYNGEE.

In its sample, this clone was seen once. The chain combines TRBV19 with TRBJ2-6, with 7 bases identical to TRBD1. CDR1 is LNHDA, CDR2 SQIVND, per germline (reference sequence). V dropped 10 bases and J dropped 1; count of bases not matched to a gene: 10. The CDR3 is made up of 16 amino acids. The CDR3 sequence: CATSGTVFSGANVLTF. The CDR3 nucleotides read TGTGCCACCTCCGGGACAGTTTTTTCTGGGGCCAACGTCCTGACTTTC.